Listed below are T cell receptor beta chains from one sample, sequenced in a study of T cells in Graves' hyperthyroidism and ophthalmopathy. TCRdb re-called the multiplex PCR reads with MiXCR, one entry per CDR3 protein. The sample records 200,000 to 250,000 distinct CDR3 sequences, about 25% being singletons. Specimen: blood. The receptor set was obtained from a woman aged 40 to 50 with Graves' ophthalmopathy. CDR3s include the opening cysteine and the closing phenylalanine or tryptophan. D genes are given only for firm matches. Clone size is not always given. Where it is, it says once, few, many or a class for expanded clones.

cdr3_nt cdr3_aa j_call d_call clone_size v_call
TGCAGTGCTAGTACTAGCGAGGGACAAGAGACCCAGTACTTC CSASTSEGQETQYF TRBJ2-5 TRBD2 NA TRBV20-1
TGTGCCAGCAGTCCCGGGGGAGGGGCGCGTTTAGCTTTCTTT CASSPGGGARLAFF TRBJ1-1 NA NA TRBV12-3/TRBV12-4
TGTGCCAGCAGCCGGAATCAAGGAGGGGGGTACGAGCAGTACTTC CASSRNQGGGYEQYF TRBJ2-7 NA NA TRBV14
TGTGCCAGCAGCTTACAGGGCGGGTACGAGCAGTACTTC CASSLQGGYEQYF TRBJ2-7 NA many TRBV7-2
TGCGCCAGCAGCCGGGACAGGGGGCCGATGTACGAGCAGTACTTC CASSRDRGPMYEQYF TRBJ2-7 TRBD1 few TRBV5-1
TGTGCCAGCAGTTTGAGACAAAACATTCAGTACTTC CASSLRQNIQYF TRBJ2-4 NA NA TRBV28
TGTGCCAGCAAGTTAGCGGGAGAGACCCAGTACTTC CASKLAGETQYF TRBJ2-5 TRBD2 NA TRBV7-8
TGTGCCAGCAGTTACTCGATTCTGGGGACCCGGGCTTTCTTT CASSYSILGTRAFF TRBJ1-1 NA many TRBV6-5
TGTGCCAGCAGGGACCGAGGTCCCCGCGAGCAGTACTTC CASRDRGPREQYF TRBJ2-7 NA many TRBV28
TGTGCCAGCAGCAAACTAGCGAACGAGCAGTACTTC CASSKLANEQYF TRBJ2-7 TRBD2 many TRBV7-9
TGTGCCAGCAGGGTTGACAGGGAAAGAATCTACGAGCAGTACTTC CASRVDRERIYEQYF TRBJ2-7 TRBD1 many TRBV2
TGTGCCAGCAGTGAGGCCCCGACAGGGGTAGATGGCTACACCTTC CASSEAPTGVDGYTF TRBJ1-2 TRBD1 NA TRBV25-1
TGTGCCAGCAGTGAGAGGGTACTGGGACAGGGGATTTGGGAGCAGTACTTC CASSERVLGQGIWEQYF TRBJ2-7 TRBD1 many TRBV2
TGTGCCAGCAGCACCCAACGTACCACTGAAGCTTTCTTT CASSTQRTTEAFF TRBJ1-1 NA NA TRBV11-2
TGTGCCAGTAGTACCCGACAGGGGGCTAAGAACACTGAAGCTTTCTTT CASSTRQGAKNTEAFF TRBJ1-1 TRBD1 many TRBV19
TGTGCCAGCTCACCCCAAAGGGCCGAAGCTTTCTTT CASSPQRAEAFF TRBJ1-1 NA NA TRBV18
TGTGCCAGCAGCCGTCCCTGGCAGGCGAACACCGGGGAGCTGTTTTTT CASSRPWQANTGELFF TRBJ2-2 NA many TRBV7-9
TGTGCCAGCGTTTCAGGGGTTGGAAACACCATATATTTT CASVSGVGNTIYF TRBJ1-3 NA many TRBV28
TGTGCCAGCAGTTCCAGCCAGGGGAACACTGAAGCTTCCTTT CASSSSQGNTEASF TRBJ1-1 NA many TRBV6-5
TGTGCCAGCAGTTTAGTCCCTCCAGGGACCCTCATTAGAGGGGAGCTGTTTTTT CASSLVPPGTLIRGELFF TRBJ2-2 NA many TRBV27
TGCAGGCTACAGGGTAGGATCAACGAGCAGTACTTC CRLQGRINEQYF TRBJ2-7 NA many TRBV20-1
TGTGCCAGCAGGGGACAGGGAACGAATCAGCCCCAGCATTTT CASRGQGTNQPQHF TRBJ1-5 TRBD1 many TRBV28
TGTGCCACCAGTGCCAGAGACAGGGCAACCGGGGAGCTGTTTTTT CATSARDRATGELFF TRBJ2-2 TRBD1 many TRBV24-1
TGCAGCGCCCACGGCACTAGCGGGAGTCGGTCCGGGGAGCTGTTTTTT CSAHGTSGSRSGELFF TRBJ2-2 TRBD2 many TRBV29-1
TGTGCCAGCAGCGTAGCTCCCATAGCGGGAAGCGAGACCCAGTACTTC CASSVAPIAGSETQYF TRBJ2-5 TRBD2 NA TRBV9
TGTGCCAGCAGCCTAACTTTTTGCGGGAGGGCAGAGTGTTACGAGCAGTACTTC CASSLTFCGRAECYEQYF TRBJ2-7 TRBD2 many TRBV11-3
TGCAGTGCTTCTCCCCTTCCTTACGAGCAGTACTTC CSASPLPYEQYF TRBJ2-7 NA many TRBV20-1
TGTGCCAGCAACAGGGGAAATCAGCCCCAGCATTTT CASNRGNQPQHF TRBJ1-5 TRBD1 many TRBV2
TGTGCCACCAGCTCCGAGGGGTACGAGCAGTACTTC CATSSEGYEQYF TRBJ2-7 NA many TRBV15
TGTGCCAGCAGTCTCGGGGGGGTCGAGCAGTACTTC CASSLGGVEQYF TRBJ2-7 TRBD2 many TRBV7-8
TGTGCCAGCAGTCCCCTGGCAGGAGGTGGCTACACCTTC CASSPLAGGGYTF TRBJ1-2 NA once TRBV28
TGTGCCAGCAGTGAAATAGGCGGGAACACTGAAGCTTTCTTT CASSEIGGNTEAFF TRBJ1-1 NA many TRBV6-1
TGTGCCAGCAGTTTACGAGGGAGGGAGTATGGCTACACCTTC CASSLRGREYGYTF TRBJ1-2 NA NA TRBV28
TGTGCCAGCAACGTACACGGTGGGATCTACGAGCAGTACTTC CASNVHGGIYEQYF TRBJ2-7 NA NA TRBV12-3/TRBV12-4
TGTGCCAGTAGTATAGATGGGTACAGGGGGAGCAATCAGCCCCAGCATTTT CASSIDGYRGSNQPQHF TRBJ1-5 TRBD1 NA TRBV19
TGTGCCAGCAGTCTCCCGGGACTAGGTCAAGAGACCCAGTACTTC CASSLPGLGQETQYF TRBJ2-5 TRBD2 many TRBV12-3/TRBV12-4
TGTGCCAGCAGTCCCGACAGGACGAACACTGAAGCTTTCTTT CASSPDRTNTEAFF TRBJ1-1 NA many TRBV6-1
TGTGCCACCAGCAGAGATCAGGGCAGCTACGAGCAGTACTTC CATSRDQGSYEQYF TRBJ2-7 NA many TRBV15
TGTGCCAGCAGTACACGACAGGGATCCGGAAACACCATATATTTT CASSTRQGSGNTIYF TRBJ1-3 TRBD1 NA TRBV12-3/TRBV12-4
TGTGCCAGCAGTTACCCTGCCCGGGACAGGGGTTATGGCTACACCTTC CASSYPARDRGYGYTF TRBJ1-2 TRBD1 NA TRBV6-5
TGCAGTGCTAGAGATTGGGGACAGGGGCTTTATGGCTACACCTTC CSARDWGQGLYGYTF TRBJ1-2 TRBD1 many TRBV20-1
TGTGCCAGCAGTGAAGGAGGGAGTACCTACAATGAGCAGTTCTTC CASSEGGSTYNEQFF TRBJ2-1 NA many TRBV2
TGTGCCAGCAAATCGAGGACAGGGCCTCTGCAGCCCCAGCATTTT CASKSRTGPLQPQHF TRBJ1-5 TRBD1 many TRBV28
TGTGCCAGCAGTAGTATCAGAGGGATTGAAGCTTTCTTT CASSSIRGIEAFF TRBJ1-1 NA many TRBV12-3/TRBV12-4
TGTGCCAGCAGCCAGGACAGTCCCGGCCTAATGAACACTGAAGCTTTCTTT CASSQDSPGLMNTEAFF TRBJ1-1 NA many TRBV6-1
TGTGCCAGCAGTGAATGGGTCCGTTACGAGCAGTACTTC CASSEWVRYEQYF TRBJ2-7 NA many TRBV6-1
TGTGCCAGCAGTAACACACAGGGAGGAATTTATGGCTACACCTTC CASSNTQGGIYGYTF TRBJ1-2 NA many TRBV12-3/TRBV12-4
TGTGCCAGCAGTTTCTCAACTCGGGACTCCTACGAGCAGTACTTC CASSFSTRDSYEQYF TRBJ2-7 NA many TRBV28
TGCGCCACCATGACGGAGGGGCAGAACACCGGGGAGCTGTTTTTT CATMTEGQNTGELFF TRBJ2-2 NA many TRBV5-1
TGTGCCAGTAGTCGCGACAGGCGGGACGAGCAGTACTTC CASSRDRRDEQYF TRBJ2-7 NA many TRBV19
TGTGCCAGCAGTGAAGCCGGTAGCGGGAGGGTTAACACCGGGGAGCTGTTTTTT CASSEAGSGRVNTGELFF TRBJ2-2 TRBD2 many TRBV2
TGTGCCAGCAGTCCTGAAAGCGCGGGCAATCAGCCCCAGCATTTT CASSPESAGNQPQHF TRBJ1-5 NA many TRBV12-3/TRBV12-4
TGTGCCAGTAGTATTGGGTGGACAGGGGAAGAAGGCTACGAGCAGTACTTC CASSIGWTGEEGYEQYF TRBJ2-7 TRBD1 NA TRBV19
TGTGCCAGCAGCCAAGACCAGGCGGAGACCCAGTACTTC CASSQDQAETQYF TRBJ2-5 NA many TRBV4-2
TGTGCCAGCAGTGAAGAAAGGCGTACGACTGCCAACACCGGGGAGCTGTTTTTT CASSEERRTTANTGELFF TRBJ2-2 NA few TRBV25-1
TGTGCCAGCAGTTTATCGCAGGGGGCGGGGGAGCAGTACTTC CASSLSQGAGEQYF TRBJ2-7 TRBD1 many TRBV28
TGCAGCGTTTTTGAGGGTTGGGCCGGGGAGCTGTTTTTT CSVFEGWAGELFF TRBJ2-2 NA few TRBV29-1
TGTGCCTGGAGTAGCGCTTACACCGGGGAGCTGTTTTTT CAWSSAYTGELFF TRBJ2-2 NA many TRBV30